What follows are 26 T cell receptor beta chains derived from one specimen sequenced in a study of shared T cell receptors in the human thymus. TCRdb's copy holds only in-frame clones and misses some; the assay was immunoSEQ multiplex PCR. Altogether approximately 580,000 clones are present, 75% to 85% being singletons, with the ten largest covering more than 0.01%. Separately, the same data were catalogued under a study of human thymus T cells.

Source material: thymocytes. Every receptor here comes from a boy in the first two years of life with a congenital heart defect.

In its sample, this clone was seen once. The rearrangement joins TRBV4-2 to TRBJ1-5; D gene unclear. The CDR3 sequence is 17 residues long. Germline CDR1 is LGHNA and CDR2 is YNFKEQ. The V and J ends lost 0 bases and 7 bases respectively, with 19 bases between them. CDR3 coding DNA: TGTGCCAGCAGCCAAGATCACAGAGGTGGCAGGAGGCAGCCCCAGCATTTT. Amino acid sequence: CASSQDHRGGRRQPQHF.

The CDR3 spells CASSSQTSGRGDTQYF. The CDR3, as DNA: TGTGCCAGCAGTTCCCAGACTAGCGGGAGAGGAGATACGCAGTATTTT. This chain joins TRBV27 and TRBJ2-3; 12 positions match TRBD2. This CDR3 has 16 residues. With V trimmed by 4 bases and J by 5 bases, 7 bases remained unmatched. From germline, CDR1 is MNHEY and CDR2 SMNVEV (reference sequence).

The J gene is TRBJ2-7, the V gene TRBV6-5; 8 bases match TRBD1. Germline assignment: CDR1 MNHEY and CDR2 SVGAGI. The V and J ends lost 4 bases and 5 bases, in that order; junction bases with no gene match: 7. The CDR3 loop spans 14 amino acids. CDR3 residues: CASSSTGGIHEQYF. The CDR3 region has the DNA TGTGCCAGCAGTTCCACAGGGGGGATCCACGAGCAGTACTTC.

Here the CDR3 reads CSPVGGAEAFF. Here the CDR3 DNA reads TGCAGTCCGGTGGGAGGGGCTGAAGCTTTCTTT. The chain joins TRBV20-1 to TRBJ1-1; maybe TRBD1 (5 bases). Trimming took 8 bases from V and 6 from J, leaving 13 bases between them. This CDR3 is built from 11 residues. Germline loops: CDR1 DFQATT, CDR2 SNEGSKA (reference sequence).

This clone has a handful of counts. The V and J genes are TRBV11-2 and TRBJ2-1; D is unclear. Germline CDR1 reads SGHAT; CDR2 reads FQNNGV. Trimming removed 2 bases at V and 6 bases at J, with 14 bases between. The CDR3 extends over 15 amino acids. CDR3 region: CASSLNVRPRNEQFF. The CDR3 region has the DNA TGTGCCAGCAGCTTAAATGTCAGGCCCCGCAATGAGCAGTTCTTC. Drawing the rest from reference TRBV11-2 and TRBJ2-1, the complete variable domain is EAGVAQSPRYKIIEKRQSVAFWCNPISGHATLYWYQQILGQGPKLLIQFQNNGVVDDSQLPKDRFSAERLKGVDSTLKIQPAKLEDSAVYLCASSLNVRPRNEQFFGPGTRLTVL.

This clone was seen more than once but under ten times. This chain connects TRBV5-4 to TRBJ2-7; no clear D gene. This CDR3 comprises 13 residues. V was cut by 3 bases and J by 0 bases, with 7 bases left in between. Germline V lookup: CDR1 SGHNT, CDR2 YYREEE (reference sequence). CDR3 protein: CASSSMSSYEQYF. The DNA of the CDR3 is TGTGCCAGCAGCTCGATGAGCTCCTACGAGCAGTACTTC.

The CDR3 loop is CASSQAGHKNTEAFF. The CDR3 DNA reads as TGTGCCAGCAGCCAAGCCGGACACAAGAACACTGAAGCTTTCTTT. This chain uses TRBV14 with TRBJ1-1; a weak D match, TRBD1 (5 bases). The CDR3 loop spans 15 amino acids. V was cut by 1 base and J by 1 base, with 10 bases left in between. The germline V gene encodes CDR1 SGHDN and CDR2 FVKESK.

CDR3 in DNA: TGTGCCATTCGACAGGGCTCCGGGTACGAGCAGTACTTC. This gives the protein CAIRQGSGYEQYF. The rearrangement uses TRBV6-1 and TRBJ2-7; 7 nucleotides agree with TRBD1. This CDR3 has 13 amino acids. Germline CDR1 MNHNS, CDR2 SASEGT. The V and J ends lost 10 bases and 4 bases, in that order; junction bases with no gene match: 10.

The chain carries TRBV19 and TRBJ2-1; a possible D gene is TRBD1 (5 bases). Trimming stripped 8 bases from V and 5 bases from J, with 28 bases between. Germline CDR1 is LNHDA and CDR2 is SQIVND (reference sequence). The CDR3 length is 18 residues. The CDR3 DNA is TGTGCCAGTCGACCCCCGATGTTGACAGTAGGTCCCGACAATGAGCAGTTCTTC. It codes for CASRPPMLTVGPDNEQFF.

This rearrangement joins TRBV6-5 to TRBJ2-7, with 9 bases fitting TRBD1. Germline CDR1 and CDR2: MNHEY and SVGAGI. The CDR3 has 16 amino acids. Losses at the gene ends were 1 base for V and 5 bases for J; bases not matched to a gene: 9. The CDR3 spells CASSYWKGTGRDEQYF. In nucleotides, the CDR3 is TGTGCCAGCAGTTACTGGAAAGGGACAGGGCGCGACGAGCAGTACTTC.

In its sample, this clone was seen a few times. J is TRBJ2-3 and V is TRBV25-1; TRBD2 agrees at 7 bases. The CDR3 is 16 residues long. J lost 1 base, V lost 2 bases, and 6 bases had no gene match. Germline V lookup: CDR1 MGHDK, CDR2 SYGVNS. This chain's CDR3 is CASSEGKREGTDTQYF. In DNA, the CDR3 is TGTGCCAGCAGTGAAGGGAAGCGGGAAGGCACAGATACGCAGTATTTT. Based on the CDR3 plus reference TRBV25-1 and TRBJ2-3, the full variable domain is EADIYQTPRYLVIGTGKKITLECSQTMGHDKMYWYQQDPGMELHLIHYSYGVNSTEKGDLSSESTVSRIRTEHFPLTLESARPSHTSQYLCASSEGKREGTDTQYFGPGTRLTVL.

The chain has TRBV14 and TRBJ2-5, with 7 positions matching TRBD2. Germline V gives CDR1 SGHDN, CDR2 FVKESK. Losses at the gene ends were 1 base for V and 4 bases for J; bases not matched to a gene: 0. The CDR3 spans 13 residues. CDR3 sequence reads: CASSQAGGETQYF. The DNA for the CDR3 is TGTGCCAGCAGCCAAGCGGGAGGAGAGACCCAGTACTTC.

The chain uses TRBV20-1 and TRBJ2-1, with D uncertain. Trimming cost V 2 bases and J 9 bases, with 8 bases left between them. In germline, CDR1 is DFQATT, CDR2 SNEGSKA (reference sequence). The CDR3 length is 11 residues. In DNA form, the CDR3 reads TGCAGTGCTAGACCTTCCAGTGAGCAGTTCTTC. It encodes CSARPSSEQFF.

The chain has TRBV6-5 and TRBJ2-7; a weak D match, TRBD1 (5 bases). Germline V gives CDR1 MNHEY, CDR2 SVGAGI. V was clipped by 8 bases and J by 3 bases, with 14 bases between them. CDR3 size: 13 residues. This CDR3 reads CASGARDIYEQYF. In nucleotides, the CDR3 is TGTGCCAGCGGGGCCCGCGACATCTACGAGCAGTACTTC.

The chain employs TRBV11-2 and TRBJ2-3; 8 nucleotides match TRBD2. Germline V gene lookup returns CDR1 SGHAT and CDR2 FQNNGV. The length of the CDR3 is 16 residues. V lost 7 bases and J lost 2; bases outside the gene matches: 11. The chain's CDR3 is CASTTKRGNPTDTQYF. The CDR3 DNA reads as TGTGCCAGCACCACGAAGCGGGGGAACCCCACAGATACGCAGTATTTT.

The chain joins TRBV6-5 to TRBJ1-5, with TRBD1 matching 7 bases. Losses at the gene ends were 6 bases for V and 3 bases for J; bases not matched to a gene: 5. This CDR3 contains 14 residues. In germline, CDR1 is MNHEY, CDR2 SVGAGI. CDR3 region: CASRTGTDNQPQHF. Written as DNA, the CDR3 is TGTGCCAGCAGGACCGGGACAGACAATCAGCCCCAGCATTTT.

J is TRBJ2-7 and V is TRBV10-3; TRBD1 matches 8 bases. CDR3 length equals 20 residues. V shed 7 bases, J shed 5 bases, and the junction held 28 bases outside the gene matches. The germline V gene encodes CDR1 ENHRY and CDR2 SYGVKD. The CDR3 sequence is CAINRNVGAGGRSGVHEQYF. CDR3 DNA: TGTGCCATCAATCGGAATGTCGGGGCAGGGGGCCGCTCAGGGGTTCACGAGCAGTACTTC.

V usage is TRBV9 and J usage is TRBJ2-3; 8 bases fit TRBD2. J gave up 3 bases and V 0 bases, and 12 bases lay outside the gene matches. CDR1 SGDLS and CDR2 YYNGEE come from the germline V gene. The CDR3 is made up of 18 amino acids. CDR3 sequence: CASSVATRTSYSTDTQYF. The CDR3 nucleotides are TGTGCCAGCAGCGTAGCTACGCGGACTAGCTACTCGACAGATACGCAGTATTTT. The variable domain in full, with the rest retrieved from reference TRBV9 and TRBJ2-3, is DSGVTQTPKHLITATGQRVTLRCSPRSGDLSVYWYQQSLDQGLQFLIQYYNGEERAKGNILERFSAQQFPDLHSELNLSSLELGDSALYFCASSVATRTSYSTDTQYFGPGTRLTVL.

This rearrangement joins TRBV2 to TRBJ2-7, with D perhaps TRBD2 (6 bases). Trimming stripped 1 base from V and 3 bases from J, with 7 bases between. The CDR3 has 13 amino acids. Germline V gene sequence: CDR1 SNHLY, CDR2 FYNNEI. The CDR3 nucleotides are TGTGCCAGCAGTGAAGGGACTATCTACGAGCAGTACTTC. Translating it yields CASSEGTIYEQYF. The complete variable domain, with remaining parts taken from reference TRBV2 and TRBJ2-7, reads EPEVTQTPSHQVTQMGQEVILRCVPISNHLYFYWYRQILGQKVEFLVSFYNNEISEKSEIFDDQFSVERPDGSNFTLKIRSTKLEDSAMYFCASSEGTIYEQYFGPGTRLTVT.

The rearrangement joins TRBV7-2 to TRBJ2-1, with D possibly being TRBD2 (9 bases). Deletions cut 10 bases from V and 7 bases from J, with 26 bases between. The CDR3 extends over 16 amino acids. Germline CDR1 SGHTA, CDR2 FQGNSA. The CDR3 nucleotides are TGTGCCACAATCAGGGGGCGGGAGGGCCGGGGAAATGAGCAGTTCTTC. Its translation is CATIRGREGRGNEQFF.

The CDR3 DNA reads TGTGCCAGCAGCTCGACAGGGGATCAGCCCCAGCATTTT. Translated: CASSSTGDQPQHF. The chain recombines TRBV5-8 with TRBJ1-5, with TRBD1 matching 8 bases. V gave up 3 bases and J gave up 5 bases; unmatched junction bases: 1. Germline assignment: CDR1 SGHTS and CDR2 YDEGEE. The CDR3 runs to 13 residues.

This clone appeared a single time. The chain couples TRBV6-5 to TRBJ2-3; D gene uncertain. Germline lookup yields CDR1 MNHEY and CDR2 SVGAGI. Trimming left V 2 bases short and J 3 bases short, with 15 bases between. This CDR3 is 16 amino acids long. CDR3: CASSYIGVSPTDTQYF. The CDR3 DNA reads TGTGCCAGCAGTTACATCGGAGTAAGCCCTACAGATACGCAGTATTTT.

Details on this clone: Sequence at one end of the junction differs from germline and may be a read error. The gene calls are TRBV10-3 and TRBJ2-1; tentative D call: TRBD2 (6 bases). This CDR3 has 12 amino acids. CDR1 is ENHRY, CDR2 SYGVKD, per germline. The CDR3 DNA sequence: TGTGCCATCAGTGAGTCAGGGGACTCCGCCCTCTTC. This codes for CAISESGDSALF.

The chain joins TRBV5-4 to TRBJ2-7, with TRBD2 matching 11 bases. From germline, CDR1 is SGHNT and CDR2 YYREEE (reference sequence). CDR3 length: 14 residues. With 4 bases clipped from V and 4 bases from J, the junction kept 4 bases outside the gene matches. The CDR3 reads CASSRGTSGYEQYF. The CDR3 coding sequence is TGTGCCAGCAGCCGGGGGACTAGCGGTTACGAGCAGTACTTC.

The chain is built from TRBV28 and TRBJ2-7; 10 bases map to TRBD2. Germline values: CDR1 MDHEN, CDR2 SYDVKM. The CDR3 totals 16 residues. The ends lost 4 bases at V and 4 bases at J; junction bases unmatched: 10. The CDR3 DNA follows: TGTGCCAGCAGTTCGCCTCCAGCGGGAGGGCCATACGAGCAGTACTTC. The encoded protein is CASSSPPAGGPYEQYF.

CDR3 region: CASSPSPVWRGSYNEQFF. CDR3 DNA sequence: TGTGCCAGCAGTCCTAGCCCCGTGTGGAGGGGCTCCTACAATGAGCAGTTCTTC. The chain has TRBV9 and TRBJ2-1; D may be TRBD2 (6 bases). V was clipped by 5 bases and J by 0 bases, with 21 bases between them. CDR3 length: 18 residues. CDR1 is SGDLS, CDR2 YYNGEE, per germline. The variable domain in full, with the rest retrieved from reference TRBV9 and TRBJ2-1, is DSGVTQTPKHLITATGQRVTLRCSPRSGDLSVYWYQQSLDQGLQFLIQYYNGEERAKGNILERFSAQQFPDLHSELNLSSLELGDSALYFCASSPSPVWRGSYNEQFFGPGTRLTVL.